Only a few counts were recorded for the clone carrying this T cell receptor (beta chain). Its antigen is unknown. Each subset's genomic DNA was split evenly across several immunoSEQ plates. Sequenced by immunoSEQ multiplex PCR; TCRdb stores in-frame clones only, minus some. The sample consists of about 680,000 clones, 72% of them appearing once. The data were obtained in a study of shared clonotypes between healthy human individuals. Germline loops: CDR1 KGHSH, CDR2 LQKENI. The CDR3 is made up of 15 amino acids. After removal of 6 bases from V and 2 bases from J, the junction contained 5 bases not matched to a gene. Study results and caveats: Only blood was sampled; tissue repertoires likely differ.

The rearrangement uses TRBV18 and TRBJ2-1, with 9 bases lining up with TRBD2. This receptor was obtained from a woman in her twenties or thirties in good health. Sequences were obtained from memory CD4+ T cells sorted from blood. As to subset: CD45RA-negative fraction. The CDR3 region has the DNA TGTGCCAGCTCGGTAGCGGGGGAACCCTACAATGAGCAGTTCTTC. Residues: CASSVAGEPYNEQFF.